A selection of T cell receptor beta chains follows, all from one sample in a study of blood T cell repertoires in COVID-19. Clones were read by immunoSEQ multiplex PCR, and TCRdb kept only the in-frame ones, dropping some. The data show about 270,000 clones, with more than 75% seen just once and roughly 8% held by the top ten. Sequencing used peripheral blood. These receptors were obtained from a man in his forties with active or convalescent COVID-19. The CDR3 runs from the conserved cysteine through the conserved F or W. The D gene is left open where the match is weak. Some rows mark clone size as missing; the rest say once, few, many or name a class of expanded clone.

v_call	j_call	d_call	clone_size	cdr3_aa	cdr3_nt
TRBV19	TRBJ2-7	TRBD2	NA	CASTPGTSGYSEQYF	TGTGCCAGTACCCCAGGGACTAGCGGGTATAGCGAGCAGTACTTC
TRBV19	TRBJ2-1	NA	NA	CASWAGRYNEQFF	TGTGCCAGTTGGGCGGGTCGATACAATGAGCAGTTCTTC
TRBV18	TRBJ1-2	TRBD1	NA	CASSQQGAGYGYTF	TGTGCCAGCTCACAACAGGGGGCTGGGTATGGCTACACCTTC
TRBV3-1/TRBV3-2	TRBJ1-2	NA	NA	CASSSRVADGYTF	TGTGCCAGCAGCTCCCGTGTGGCGGATGGCTACACCTTC
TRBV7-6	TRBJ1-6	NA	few	CASSGTGSSPLHF	TGTGCCAGCAGCGGAACGGGTAGCTCACCCCTCCACTTT
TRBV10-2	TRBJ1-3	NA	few	CASRSTGHLSGNTIYF	TGCGCCAGCAGGTCTACAGGACACCTCTCTGGAAACACCATATATTTT
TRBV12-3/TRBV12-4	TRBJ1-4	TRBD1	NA	CASTIGQGKLFF	TGTGCCAGCACAATAGGACAGGGAAAACTGTTTTTT
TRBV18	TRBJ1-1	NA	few	CASSPKSDTEAFF	TGTGCCAGCTCACCAAAATCCGACACTGAAGCTTTCTTT
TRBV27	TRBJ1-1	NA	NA	CASIKWGDGTEAFF	TGTGCCAGCATAAAATGGGGGGACGGCACTGAAGCTTTCTTT
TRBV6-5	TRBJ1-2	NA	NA	CASSYDTLIDGYTF	TGTGCCAGCAGTTACGACACCTTAATCGATGGCTACACCTTC
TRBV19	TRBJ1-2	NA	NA	CASRNQGPGYGYTF	TGTGCCAGTAGAAACCAGGGGCCTGGGTATGGCTACACCTTC
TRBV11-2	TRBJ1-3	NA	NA	CASSLESFRGSGNTIYF	TGTGCCAGCAGCTTAGAATCGTTCAGGGGCTCTGGAAACACCATATATTTT
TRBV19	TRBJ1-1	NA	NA	CASSPASAGTTEAFF	TGTGCCAGTAGTCCCGCCTCCGCGGGGACCACTGAAGCTTTCTTT
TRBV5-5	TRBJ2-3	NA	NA	CASSEGSTDTQYF	TGTGCCAGCAGCGAGGGTTCCACAGATACGCAGTATTTT
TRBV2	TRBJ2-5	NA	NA	CASSRDSKETQYF	TGTGCCAGCAGTCGGGACTCCAAAGAGACCCAGTACTTC
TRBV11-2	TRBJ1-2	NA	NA	CASSLPDYGYTF	TGTGCCAGCAGCTTACCGGACTATGGCTACACCTTC
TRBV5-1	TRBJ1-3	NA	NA	CASSLSFPSSGNTIYF	TGCGCCAGCAGCTTGTCTTTCCCCAGCTCTGGAAACACCATATATTTT
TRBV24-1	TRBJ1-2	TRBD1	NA	CATSDRTGTNGYTF	TGTGCCACCAGTGATCGGACAGGGACAAATGGCTACACCTTC
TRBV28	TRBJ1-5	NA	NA	CASSYRGLVSNQPQHF	TGTGCCAGCAGTTACCGAGGGCTGGTGAGCAATCAGCCCCAGCATTTT
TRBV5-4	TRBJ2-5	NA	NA	CASSLAGPLQETQYF	TGTGCCAGCAGCTTGGCAGGGCCGCTTCAAGAGACCCAGTACTTC
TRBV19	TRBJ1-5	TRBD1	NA	CASSIQGTGENQPQHF	TGTGCCAGTAGTATCCAAGGGACAGGGGAGAATCAGCCCCAGCATTTT
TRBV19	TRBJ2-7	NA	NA	CASSRGSLREQYF	TGTGCCAGTAGTCGAGGAAGTCTTCGCGAGCAGTACTTC
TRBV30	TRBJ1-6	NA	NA	CAWSVLPSSYNSPLHF	TGTGCCTGGAGTGTACTCCCGAGCTCCTATAATTCACCCCTCCACTTT
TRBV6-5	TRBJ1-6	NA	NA	CASEGVPPLHF	TGTGCCAGCGAGGGAGTACCACCCCTCCACTTT
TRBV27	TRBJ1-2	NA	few	CASSPNSSGGRGYTF	TGTGCCAGCAGCCCCAACTCGAGTGGTGGTAGAGGCTACACCTTC
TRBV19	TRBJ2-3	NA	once	CASSPLAAADTQYF	TGTGCCAGTAGTCCATTAGCGGCTGCAGATACGCAGTATTTT